This T cell receptor (beta chain) was captured in a study of T cell repertoires in cytomegalovirus infection. Findings and caveats of the study: HLA-C-restricted CMV-specific TCR beta clonotypes were dominant in the ex vivo response.

The CDR3 is 13 residues long. Germline loops: CDR1 SEHNR, CDR2 FQNEAQ (reference sequence). TCRdb re-derived calls from the reads in MiXCR, one entry per CDR3 protein. In the table there are 290,000 or so distinct CDR3 sequences, approximately 10% of which are singletons. A remark on this clonotype: The antigen remains unidentified. The junction departs from the called germline gene at one end, perhaps through a read error.

This TCR came from a human donor in good health (CMV status not recorded). Some clones in this sample may be carry-over from other donors' samples. V usage is TRBV7-9 and J usage is TRBJ1-1; D remains unclear. The sample taken for sequencing was PBMCs. Written as DNA, the CDR3 is TGTACCAGCAGCCAACATCGGAGCACTGAAGCTTTCTTT. Amino acids: CTSSQHRSTEAFF.